These T cell receptor beta chains were read from a single sample in a study of cytomegalovirus exposure and HLA in healthy donors. Some clones are missing from TCRdb's copy, which holds only in-frame ones; the method was immunoSEQ multiplex PCR. The data contain fewer than 200,000 clones, more than 80% of them singletons. The material sequenced was PBMCs. These receptors all come from a woman between 18 and 30 years old in good health and CMV-seropositive. Both conserved end residues are part of each CDR3. The D gene is left open where the match is weak. Size is stated for part of the rows, as once, few or many counts, or as a class when the clone is expanded.

V gene	clone size	D gene	J gene	CDR3 protein	CDR3 DNA
TRBV5-4	.	TRBD2	TRBJ2-7	CASSLEPAGGSYEQYF	TGTGCCAGCAGCTTGGAGCCAGCGGGGGGTTCTTACGAGCAGTACTTC
TRBV10-3	once	TRBD1	TRBJ1-1	CAISEKGTGGNTEAFF	TGTGCCATCAGTGAAAAGGGGACAGGGGGCAACACTGAAGCTTTCTTT
TRBV4-2	.	TRBD1	TRBJ2-7	CASSQGTGGSYEQYF	TGTGCCAGCAGCCAAGGGACAGGGGGCTCCTACGAGCAGTACTTC
TRBV6-5	.	.	TRBJ1-4	CASSGKQATNEKLFF	TGTGCCAGCAGTGGCAAACAGGCAACTAATGAAAAACTGTTTTTT
TRBV13	few	.	TRBJ1-1	CASSLRGRNTEAFF	TGTGCCAGCAGCTTACGGGGTAGGAACACTGAAGCTTTCTTT
TRBV28	.	.	TRBJ2-5	CASSFGETQYF	TGTGCCAGCAGTTTCGGGGAGACCCAGTACTTC
TRBV28	.	TRBD1	TRBJ1-3	CASTGGDSSGNTIYF	TGTGCCAGCACCGGGGGGGACAGCTCTGGAAACACCATATATTTT
TRBV27	few	TRBD2	TRBJ2-7	CASRTGTSFHEQYF	TGTGCCAGCAGGACCGGGACTAGCTTCCACGAGCAGTACTTC
TRBV5-1	.	TRBD1	TRBJ2-5	CASTGQGAIPGETQYF	TGCGCCAGCACCGGGCAGGGGGCGATACCTGGAGAGACCCAGTACTTC
TRBV7-2	.	.	TRBJ1-2	CASSLAFGNYGYTF	TGTGCCAGCAGCTTAGCGTTTGGCAACTATGGCTACACCTTC
TRBV7-2	.	.	TRBJ2-7	CASSMPLLSSYEQYF	TGTGCCAGCAGCATGCCCCTGCTTAGCTCCTACGAGCAGTACTTC
TRBV9	.	TRBD1	TRBJ1-2	CASSVDSRDRGGNYGYTF	TGTGCCAGCAGCGTAGACTCGCGGGACAGGGGAGGAAACTATGGCTACACCTTC
TRBV7-2	.	TRBD1	TRBJ2-2	CASSLEPPDRMTGELFF	TGTGCCAGCAGCTTAGAACCCCCGGACAGGATGACCGGGGAGCTGTTTTTT
TRBV5-1	.	TRBD1	TRBJ2-7	CASSWGDRETGYEQYF	TGCGCCAGCAGCTGGGGGGACAGGGAAACCGGGTACGAGCAGTACTTC
TRBV28	.	.	TRBJ1-5	CASSSPRVWAQPQHF	TGTGCCAGCAGTTCACCCAGGGTATGGGCTCAGCCCCAGCATTTT
TRBV4-1	.	TRBD1	TRBJ1-3	CASSQAAGTGAGNTIYF	TGCGCCAGCAGCCAAGCGGCGGGGACAGGGGCTGGAAACACCATATATTTT
TRBV5-5	.	.	TRBJ1-4	CASSLFGFGGEKLFF	TGTGCCAGCAGCTTGTTTGGGTTTGGAGGTGAAAAACTGTTTTTT
TRBV11-2	.	TRBD1	TRBJ1-2	CASSSQMGTASYGYTF	TGTGCCAGCAGCTCTCAAATGGGGACAGCTTCCTATGGCTACACCTTC
TRBV7-3	.	TRBD2	TRBJ2-7	CASSCRTAGRLQTYEQYF	TGTGCCAGCAGCTGTCGGACTGCCGGGAGGTTACAGACCTACGAGCAGTACTTC
TRBV5-1	.	.	TRBJ2-3	CASSLSGGTDTQYF	TGCGCCAGCAGCCTTTCGGGGGGCACAGATACGCAGTATTTT
TRBV7-3	.	.	TRBJ2-3	CASSLKAREIGDTQYF	TGTGCCAGCAGCTTAAAGGCACGGGAGATTGGAGATACGCAGTATTTT
TRBV5-4	.	.	TRBJ2-6	CASSRSGNSGANVLTF	TGTGCCAGCAGCCGGAGTGGAAACTCTGGGGCCAACGTCCTGACTTTC
TRBV11-2	.	TRBD1	TRBJ2-1	CASTPTGSNEQFF	TGTGCCAGCACCCCGACAGGGAGCAATGAGCAGTTCTTC
TRBV19	.	TRBD1	TRBJ2-3	CASSTGTVSTDTQYF	TGTGCCAGTAGCACCGGGACAGTGTCCACAGATACGCAGTATTTT
TRBV4-1	.	TRBD2	TRBJ2-1	CASSQDPHRRTSDYNEQFF	TGCGCCAGCAGCCAAGATCCCCACCGCCGGACTAGCGACTACAATGAGCAGTTCTTC
TRBV27	.	TRBD2	TRBJ2-1	CASSFFGGARSNEQFF	TGTGCCAGCAGTTTCTTCGGGGGGGCCCGCTCAAATGAGCAGTTCTTC
TRBV30	.	TRBD2	TRBJ2-1	CAWSPGLADNEQFF	TGTGCCTGGAGTCCGGGACTAGCAGACAATGAGCAGTTCTTC
TRBV4-1	.	TRBD1	TRBJ1-4	CASSQDRGTGNEKLFF	TGCGCCAGCAGCCAAGATAGAGGGACAGGGAACGAAAAACTGTTTTTT
TRBV7-2	.	.	TRBJ1-5	CASSLSPGQSNQPQHF	TGTGCCAGCAGCTTATCACCCGGACAGAGCAATCAGCCCCAGCATTTT
TRBV6-4	.	.	TRBJ2-3	CASTLRPSDDTDTQYF	TGTGCCAGCACCCTCAGGCCTAGCGACGACACAGATACGCAGTATTTT
TRBV4-1	.	TRBD1	TRBJ1-5	CASSPGTVSNQPQHF	TGCGCCAGCAGCCCCGGGACAGTTAGCAATCAGCCCCAGCATTTT
TRBV2	.	.	TRBJ2-3	CASRGPYATRTDTQYF	TGTGCCAGCAGGGGGCCCTACGCTACCCGGACAGATACGCAGTATTTT
TRBV5-1	.	.	TRBJ2-3	CASSLARLGATDTQYF	TGCGCCAGCAGCTTGGCCAGACTAGGGGCCACAGATACGCAGTATTTT
TRBV6-6	.	.	TRBJ2-1	CASSVQRGQAYNEQFF	TGTGCCAGCAGCGTACAGAGGGGACAAGCATACAATGAGCAGTTCTTC
TRBV6-5	.	.	TRBJ1-2	CASSYSGALNYGYTF	TGTGCCAGCAGTTACTCAGGGGCCTTAAACTATGGCTACACCTTC
TRBV5-6	few	TRBD1	TRBJ1-2	CASSRDRGEYGYTF	TGTGCCAGCAGCAGGGACAGGGGGGAGTATGGCTACACCTTC
TRBV2	.	TRBD1	TRBJ2-6	CASSSGQGIPQAGANVLTF	TGTGCCAGCAGTTCCGGACAGGGGATACCACAGGCTGGGGCCAACGTCCTGACTTTC
TRBV4-1	once	TRBD1	TRBJ1-1	CASKRTGTGNTEAFF	TGCGCCAGCAAGCGGACCGGGACAGGGAACACTGAAGCTTTCTTT
TRBV14	.	.	TRBJ2-5	CASSPTFLQTQETQYF	TGTGCCAGCAGCCCCACGTTTTTACAGACGCAAGAGACCCAGTACTTC
TRBV6-1	.	TRBD1	TRBJ2-7	CASRTGSDREQYF	TGTGCCAGTCGGACAGGCAGTGATCGGGAGCAGTACTTC
TRBV6-1	.	.	TRBJ1-5	CASSEISGTISNQPQHF	TGTGCCAGCAGTGAAATTTCCGGGACAATTAGCAATCAGCCCCAGCATTTT
TRBV6-5	.	TRBD1	TRBJ1-1	CASSRDRGNTEAFF	TGTGCCAGCAGTCGGGACAGGGGGAACACTGAAGCTTTCTTT
TRBV10-2	.	.	TRBJ2-7	CASRPLGGTYEQYF	TGCGCCAGCAGACCACTTGGGGGGACCTACGAGCAGTACTTC
TRBV9	.	.	TRBJ1-3	CASSVSKGTGNTIYF	TGTGCCAGCAGCGTATCTAAGGGGACTGGAAACACCATATATTTT
TRBV11-2	.	TRBD2	TRBJ2-1	CASSHSGRGHEQFF	TGTGCCAGCAGCCACAGCGGGAGGGGCCATGAGCAGTTCTTC
TRBV28	.	TRBD1	TRBJ1-2	CASREQGDYGYTF	TGTGCCAGCAGGGAACAGGGGGACTATGGCTACACCTTC
TRBV5-6	.	TRBD1	TRBJ1-6	CASSPGQGEGSPLHF	TGTGCCAGCAGCCCGGGACAGGGCGAAGGTTCACCCCTCCACTTT
TRBV7-2	once	.	TRBJ2-7	CASSRWTGYEQYF	TGTGCCAGCAGCCGATGGACTGGATACGAGCAGTACTTC
TRBV30	.	.	TRBJ2-7	CAWSVTHSYEQYF	TGTGCCTGGAGTGTAACTCACTCCTACGAGCAGTACTTC
TRBV4-1	.	.	TRBJ2-1	CASSQLDILSYNEQFF	TGCGCCAGCAGCCAATTAGACATTCTCTCCTACAATGAGCAGTTCTTC
TRBV29-1	.	TRBD1	TRBJ1-2	CSVLDRGESYTF	TGCAGCGTCCTAGACAGGGGGGAGTCCTACACCTTC
TRBV5-1	.	.	TRBJ2-7	CASSLGGHRSYEQYF	TGCGCCAGCAGCTTGGGGGGGCACCGCTCCTACGAGCAGTACTTC
TRBV27	.	TRBD2	TRBJ2-7	CASSLRTSGSYEQYF	TGTGCCAGCAGTTTAAGAACTAGCGGGTCCTACGAGCAGTACTTC
TRBV5-6	.	.	TRBJ2-1	CASSLVGGEYNEQFF	TGTGCCAGCAGCTTGGTCGGCGGGGAGTACAATGAGCAGTTCTTC
TRBV29-1	.	TRBD1	TRBJ1-5	CSVGGGTGGQPQHF	TGCAGCGTTGGGGGAGGGACAGGGGGGCAGCCCCAGCATTTT
TRBV19	.	.	TRBJ2-3	CASSIGRVVDTQYF	TGTGCCAGTAGTATAGGTCGGGTAGTGGATACGCAGTATTTT
TRBV6-5	.	.	TRBJ2-7	CASSLGVRRNSYEQYF	TGTGCCAGCAGTTTAGGGGTACGACGGAACTCCTACGAGCAGTACTTC
TRBV6-1	few	TRBD1	TRBJ1-2	CASTHRGKALYGYTF	TGTGCCAGCACCCACAGGGGAAAGGCCCTCTATGGCTACACCTTC
TRBV11-1	.	TRBD1	TRBJ2-7	CASSWTGYSYEQYF	TGTGCCAGCAGCTGGACAGGTTACTCCTACGAGCAGTACTTC
TRBV6-6	.	.	TRBJ1-1	CASSYSGIEAFF	TGTGCCAGCAGTTACTCCGGTATTGAAGCTTTCTTT